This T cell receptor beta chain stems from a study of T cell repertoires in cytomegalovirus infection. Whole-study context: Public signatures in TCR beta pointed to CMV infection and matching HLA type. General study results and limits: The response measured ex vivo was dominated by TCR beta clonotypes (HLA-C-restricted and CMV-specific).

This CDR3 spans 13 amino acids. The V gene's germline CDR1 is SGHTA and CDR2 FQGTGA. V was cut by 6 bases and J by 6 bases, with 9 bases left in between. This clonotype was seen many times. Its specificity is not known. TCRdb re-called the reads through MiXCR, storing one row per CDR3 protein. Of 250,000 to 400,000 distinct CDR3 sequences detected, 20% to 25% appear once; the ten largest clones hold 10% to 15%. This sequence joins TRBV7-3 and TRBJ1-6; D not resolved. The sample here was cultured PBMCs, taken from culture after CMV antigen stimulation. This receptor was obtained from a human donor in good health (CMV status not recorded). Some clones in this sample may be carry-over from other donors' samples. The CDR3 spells CASRTGANSPLHF. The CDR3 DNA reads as TGTGCCAGCAGAACGGGCGCTAATTCACCCCTCCACTTT.